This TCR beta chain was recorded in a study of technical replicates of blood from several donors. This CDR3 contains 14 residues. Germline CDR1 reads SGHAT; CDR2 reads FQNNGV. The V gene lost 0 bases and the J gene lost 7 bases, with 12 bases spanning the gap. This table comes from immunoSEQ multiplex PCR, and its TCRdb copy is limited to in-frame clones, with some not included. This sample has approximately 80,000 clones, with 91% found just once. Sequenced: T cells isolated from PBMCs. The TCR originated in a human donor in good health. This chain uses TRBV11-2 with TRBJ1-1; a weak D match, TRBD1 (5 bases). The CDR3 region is CASSLDQGGIEAFF. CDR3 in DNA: TGTGCCAGCAGCTTAGATCAGGGAGGGATTGAAGCTTTCTTT.